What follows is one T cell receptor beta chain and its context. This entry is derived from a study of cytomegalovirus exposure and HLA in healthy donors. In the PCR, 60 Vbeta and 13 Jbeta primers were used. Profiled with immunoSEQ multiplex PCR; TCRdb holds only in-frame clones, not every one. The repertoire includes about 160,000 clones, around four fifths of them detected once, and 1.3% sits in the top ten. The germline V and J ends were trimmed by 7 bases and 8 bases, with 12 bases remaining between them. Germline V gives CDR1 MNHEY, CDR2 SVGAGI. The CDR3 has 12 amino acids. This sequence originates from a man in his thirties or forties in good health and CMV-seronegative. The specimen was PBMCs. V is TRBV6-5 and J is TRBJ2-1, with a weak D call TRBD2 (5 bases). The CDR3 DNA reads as TGTGCCAGCATCTCCCCCGGGGATGAGCAGTTCTTC. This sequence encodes CASISPGDEQFF.